This TCR beta chain stems from a study of T cells in Graves' hyperthyroidism and ophthalmopathy. Researchers amplified the TCR beta CDR3 regions from RNA transcripts. First-round RT-PCR of the TCR CDR3 relied on the HTBI primer set. A single record per CDR3 protein comes from TCRdb applying MiXCR to the multiplex PCR reads. The sample contains some 800,000 distinct CDR3 sequences, 35% to 40% of which appear only once. Exclusions: uncontrolled infection, other autoimmune disease, pregnancy, lactation. From germline, CDR1 is DFQATT and CDR2 SNEGSKA (reference sequence). CDR3 length: 13 amino acids. Study observations and caveats: Most thyroid clonotypes expanded above 0.001 appeared in blood too.

Concerning this clonotype: Its antigen is undetermined.

This chain connects TRBV20-1 to TRBJ2-5; 7 nucleotides agree with TRBD1. With the DNA end fitting TRBJ2-7 better, the J assignment may be wrong. Material: blood. The receptor comes from a man between 18 and 29 years old with Graves' hyperthyroidism. This chain's CDR3 is CSASPGGQDEQYF. In DNA form, the CDR3 reads TGCAGTGCTAGTCCAGGGGGACAAGACGAGCAGTACTTC.